These 8 T cell receptor beta chains were all obtained from the same sample, sequenced in a study of T cells after yellow fever vaccination. TCRdb called the 5' RACE reads again in MiXCR, with one record for every CDR3 protein. The data show fewer than 400,000 distinct CDR3 sequences, with approximately 6% seen just once and about 15% held by the top ten. Source: PBMCs, taken 5 days after the yellow fever booster vaccination. These TCRs come from a young man who received the YFV17D yellow fever vaccine.

There are a few counts of this clonotype. The V and J genes are TRBV19 and TRBJ2-1; TRBD2 agrees at 9 bases. V dropped 5 bases and J dropped 2; count of bases not matched to a gene: 7. CDR1 and CDR2 (germline): LNHDA, SQIVND (reference sequence). This CDR3 has 16 residues. The CDR3 DNA follows: TGTGCCAGTAGTCCCCTAGCGGGATTGGCCTACAATGAGCAGTTCTTC. It encodes CASSPLAGLAYNEQFF.

This clonotype was recorded a few times. This sequence joins TRBV7-6 and TRBJ2-3, with 8 bases fitting TRBD2. Germline V CDR1 and CDR2: SGHVS, FNYEAQ. The CDR3 spans 15 residues. V dropped 3 bases and J dropped 0; count of bases not matched to a gene: 2. Here the CDR3 DNA reads TGTGCCAGCAGCTTCCCGGGAGGGAGCACAGATACGCAGTATTTT. Encoded protein: CASSFPGGSTDTQYF.

The chain recombines TRBV4-3 with TRBJ1-5; weak D call: TRBD1 (6 bases). The CDR3 totals 16 residues. Germline CDR1 is LGHNA and CDR2 is YSLEER. Between the trimmed V and J ends, which lost 2 bases and 6 bases, there was a span of 17 bases. CDR3 in amino acids: CASSQRFPGQSQPQHF. The CDR3 DNA reads TGCGCCAGCAGCCAAAGATTCCCGGGACAAAGTCAGCCCCAGCATTTT.

This clonotype was recorded at least ten times. The rearrangement joins TRBV5-4 to TRBJ2-1; no clear D. V lost 0 bases and J lost 9, with 7 bases in between. Germline V gene data show CDR1 as SGHNT and CDR2 as YYREEE (reference sequence). The CDR3 runs 12 residues. This CDR3 reads CASSLEGTEQFF. Written as DNA, the CDR3 is TGTGCCAGCAGCTTGGAAGGTACTGAGCAGTTCTTC.

This clonotype was counted many times. The genes are TRBV4-3 and TRBJ2-3, with a possible D match to TRBD2 (6 bases). V lost 4 bases to trimming and J lost 12 bases, with 17 bases between them. Germline V gives CDR1 LGHNA, CDR2 YSLEER. CDR3 length: 13 amino acids. The CDR3 DNA reads TGCGCCAGCAGCCGCGGGGCCGGGGAGGCTCAGTATTTT. Protein product: CASSRGAGEAQYF.

This clonotype was counted at least ten times. This chain's CDR3 is CASSLGFEGGELFF. Here the CDR3 DNA reads TGTGCCAGCAGCTTAGGGTTCGAGGGCGGGGAGCTGTTTTTT. The chain recombines TRBV7-2 with TRBJ2-2; D possibly corresponds to TRBD2 (5 bases). CDR3 length: 14 amino acids. V dropped 1 base and J dropped 7 bases, with 10 bases sitting between them. Germline CDR1 and CDR2: SGHTA and FQGNSA. Together with reference TRBV7-2 and TRBJ2-2, the CDR3 gives the full variable domain: GAGVSQSPSNKVTEKGKDVELRCDPISGHTALYWYRQSLGQGLEFLIYFQGNSAPDKSGLPSDRFSAERTGGSVSTLTIQRTQQEDSAVYLCASSLGFEGGELFFGEGSRLTVL.

The V call is TRBV19, the J call TRBJ1-2; a weak D match, TRBD1 (6 bases). The germline V and J ends were trimmed by 6 bases and 6 bases, with 14 bases remaining between them. Per the germline V gene, CDR1 is LNHDA and CDR2 is SQIVND (reference sequence). This CDR3 region has 13 residues. The CDR3 bases are TGTGCCAGTAGCCGACAGGTGGGTGATGGCTACACCTTC. As protein: CASSRQVGDGYTF.

This clonotype was recorded many times. The chain employs TRBV20-1 and TRBJ1-1, with D unresolved. V lost 5 bases and J 6 bases, leaving 16 bases between the germline ends. The germline gives CDR1 DFQATT, CDR2 SNEGSKA (reference sequence). The CDR3 totals 13 residues. The CDR3 sequence: CSAGRTSGAEAFF. The DNA of the CDR3 is TGCAGTGCTGGCAGGACCTCGGGCGCTGAAGCTTTCTTT.